A selection of T cell receptor beta chains follows, all from one sample in a study of cytomegalovirus exposure and HLA in healthy donors. Repertoires were generated with immunoSEQ multiplex PCR, while TCRdb's copy carries only in-frame clones and drops some. Of 110,000 to 150,000 clones listed, roughly three quarters are singletons. What was sequenced was PBMCs. The receptor source for this set is a woman aged 40 to 55 in good health and CMV-seronegative. Both conserved end residues are part of each CDR3. The D gene is left open where the match is weak. Some rows have no size entry. The others give once, few or many, or a class for an expanded clone.

>TRBJ1-5|-|TRBV6-5|-
TGTGCCAGCGCAACGCCAGGGGCGTATCAGCCCCAGCATTTT
CASATPGAYQPQHF
>TRBJ1-5|-|TRBV6-5|few
TGTGCCAGCAGTTATGGGCAAAGCAATCAGCCCCAGCATTTT
CASSYGQSNQPQHF
>TRBJ1-5|-|TRBV29-1|-
TGCAGCGTTGGACAGACGAATCAGCCCCAGCATTTT
CSVGQTNQPQHF
>TRBJ2-5|-|TRBV19|-
TGTGCCAGTAGAAATCTCGGAGGCGGAGGAGGGACCCAGTACTTC
CASRNLGGGGGTQYF
>TRBJ1-1|-|TRBV6-1|-
TGTGCCAGCAGCATCAGAACAGGGAGGGCTGAAGCTTTCTTT
CASSIRTGRAEAFF
>TRBJ1-5|-|TRBV29-1|-
TGCAGCGTTGCAGTCGGACTATCCAATCAGCCCCAGCATTTT
CSVAVGLSNQPQHF
>TRBJ1-1|-|TRBV15|-
TGTGCCACCAGCAGACTGGCGAACACTGAAGCTTTCTTT
CATSRLANTEAFF
>TRBJ2-1|-|TRBV4-2|-
TGTGCCAGCAGCTCGGACACTGGAAGTGAGCAGTTCTTC
CASSSDTGSEQFF
>TRBJ2-7|-|TRBV2|-
TGTGCCAGCATCAACGACAGGTTACGGTACGAGCAGTACTTC
CASINDRLRYEQYF
>TRBJ1-4|-|TRBV6-5|-
TGTGCCAGCAGTTACTCGACCGGGCGGGCGGCGGAAAAACTGTTTTTT
CASSYSTGRAAEKLFF
>TRBJ2-7|TRBD2|TRBV6-6|-
TGTGCCAGCAGTCAAACTAGCGGCTACTACGAGCAGTACTTC
CASSQTSGYYEQYF
>TRBJ1-1|-|TRBV11-3|few
TGTGCCAGCAGCTTAGGCGGGACGGTGGACACTGAAGCTTTCTTT
CASSLGGTVDTEAFF
>TRBJ1-2|TRBD1|TRBV19|-
TGTGCCAGTAGTACCGGGACAGGGCTATATGGCTACACCTTC
CASSTGTGLYGYTF
>TRBJ1-5|-|TRBV19|-
TGTGCCAGTAGTCTTATGCGGGGAACCCCTAAAGACAATCAGCCCCAGCATTTT
CASSLMRGTPKDNQPQHF
>TRBJ1-2|TRBD1|TRBV6-1|-
TGTGCCAGCAGTGAAGCTGGACAGGTGTCCTATGGCTACACCTTC
CASSEAGQVSYGYTF
>TRBJ1-2|-|TRBV4-2|-
TGTGCCAGCAGCCAAGGAAGAACCCAACAAGGCGCAGGAGGCTATGGCTACACCTTC
CASSQGRTQQGAGGYGYTF
>TRBJ2-5|TRBD2|TRBV27|-
TGTGCCAGCAGGCTGACTAGCGCTCGTTTCGAGACCCAGTACTTC
CASRLTSARFETQYF
>TRBJ1-6|-|TRBV12-5|-
TGTGCTAGTGGTTTCGGTAGCGCGGGTTCACCCCTCCACTTT
CASGFGSAGSPLHF
>TRBJ1-2|-|TRBV6-5|-
TGTGCCAGCAGTTACTCGAGGCAGGGTGGCTACACCTTC
CASSYSRQGGYTF
>TRBJ1-4|TRBD1|TRBV28|-
TGTGCCAGCAGTGCAGGACAGGGCGGGTATGAAAAACTGTTTTTT
CASSAGQGGYEKLFF
>TRBJ2-7|TRBD2|TRBV6-1|-
TGTGCCAGCAGTGAAATATGGCTAGCGGGAGTCTACGAGCAGTACTTC
CASSEIWLAGVYEQYF
>TRBJ2-5|TRBD1|TRBV5-1|-
TGCGCCAGCAGCTTACAGGGGGGAGAGACCCAGTACTTC
CASSLQGGETQYF
>TRBJ1-1|-|TRBV6-1|few
TGTGCCAGCAGCGGGAGCGATAGTGTAGCTGAAGCTTTCTTT
CASSGSDSVAEAFF
>TRBJ2-5|-|TRBV14|-
TGTGCCAGCAGCAATCGGGGGGCCCCGGAGACCCAGTACTTC
CASSNRGAPETQYF
>TRBJ1-6|-|TRBV28|once
TGTGCCAGCGGGCGAAGCTCCTATAATTCACCCCTCCACTTT
CASGRSSYNSPLHF
>TRBJ2-3|TRBD2|TRBV10-2|-
TGCGCCAGCAGTGAGTCGGGGCGGGGGGAAGATACGCAGTATTTT
CASSESGRGEDTQYF
>TRBJ1-1|-|TRBV7-9|few
TGTGCCAGCAGCTTCTTGGGTGGGGTCCGGGGAAACACTGAAGCTTTCTTT
CASSFLGGVRGNTEAFF
>TRBJ2-3|TRBD1|TRBV15|-
TGTGCCACCAGCAGAGATTTAGGACAGGGGTTAGATACGCAGTATTTT
CATSRDLGQGLDTQYF
>TRBJ1-2|TRBD1|TRBV6-5|-
TGTGCCAGCAGCCGAGACAGGGGCTACCATGGCTACACCTTC
CASSRDRGYHGYTF
>TRBJ1-2|TRBD1|TRBV7-9|-
TGTGCCAGCTTCCCAATAGGGACAGGCTATGGCTACACCTTC
CASFPIGTGYGYTF
>TRBJ2-1|TRBD2|TRBV6-1|few
TGTGCCAGCAACGTAGCGGGAGGGTCCTACAATGAGCAGTTCTTC
CASNVAGGSYNEQFF
>TRBJ1-2|-|TRBV27|-
TGTGCCAGCAGGCCTCAGGGGAATGGCTACACCTTC
CASRPQGNGYTF
>TRBJ2-2|TRBD2|TRBV5-1|-
TGCGCCAGCAGCCTCCCTAGCGGGAGAGGCACCGGGGAGCTGTTTTTT
CASSLPSGRGTGELFF
>TRBJ1-2|TRBD1|TRBV2|-
TGTGCCAGCAGCGGGACAGGGGTGCTCTATGGCTACACCTTC
CASSGTGVLYGYTF
>TRBJ2-2|TRBD1|TRBV2|-
TGTGCCAGCACTGGGACAGGGATCGGGGAGCTGTTTTTT
CASTGTGIGELFF
>TRBJ1-3|-|TRBV28|-
TGTGCCAGCTTTCCCGGGACATGGAACACCATATATTTT
CASFPGTWNTIYF
>TRBJ2-7|TRBD2|TRBV7-9|-
TGTGCCAGCAGCTCCACCACCGGACTAGCGGGACACGAGCAGTACTTC
CASSSTTGLAGHEQYF
>TRBJ1-1|-|TRBV6-5|-
TGTGCCAGCAGTTACGGGGCCCCATCTCAGGGGGCTTTCTTT
CASSYGAPSQGAFF
>TRBJ1-6|TRBD1|TRBV5-1|-
TGCGCCAGCAGCTTGATAGGGATGACAGGGGGGGATAATTCACCCCTCCACTTT
CASSLIGMTGGDNSPLHF
>TRBJ1-2|-|TRBV28|-
TGTGCCAGCAGTTCCCCGGGGGGGTTGGACGGCTACACCTTC
CASSSPGGLDGYTF
>TRBJ2-5|TRBD2|TRBV4-1|-
TGCGCCAGCAGCCATCTGATAAGTGGACTAGCGGGAGTGGATTCGACCCAGTACTTC
CASSHLISGLAGVDSTQYF
>TRBJ2-6|TRBD1|TRBV28|-
TGTGCCAGCAGTCCTGCCCGGGACAGCTCCCTCTGGGCCAACGTCCTGACTTTC
CASSPARDSSLWANVLTF
>TRBJ2-5|-|TRBV6-1|-
TGTGCCAGCAGTGAAGCCTATGTGGGGCAGGAGGAGACCCAGTACTTC
CASSEAYVGQEETQYF
>TRBJ1-1|TRBD1|TRBV7-9|-
TGTGCCAGCAGCTCACAGGGGAGAGGGACTGAAGCTTTCTTT
CASSSQGRGTEAFF